This is a list of T cell receptor beta chains from one sample in a study of blood T cell repertoires in COVID-19. Clones were sequenced by immunoSEQ multiplex PCR, and TCRdb holds only the in-frame ones, with some missing. The sample lists about 330,000 clones; 88% were seen once. Source material: peripheral blood. The receptors here all came from a woman aged 45-60 years with active or convalescent COVID-19. The CDR3 runs from the conserved cysteine through the conserved F or W. D genes are given only for firm matches. Expanded clones get a size class; other rows say once, few or many, or leave the size out.

CDR3 length,J gene,D gene,V gene,clone size,CDR3 protein,CDR3 DNA
13,TRBJ1-2,.,TRBV4-1,.,CASSRGTANGYTF,TGCGCCAGCAGCCGCGGGACTGCGAATGGCTACACCTTC
14,TRBJ2-1,TRBD2,TRBV27,.,CASSFASGYNEQFF,TGTGCCAGCAGTTTCGCTAGCGGATACAATGAGCAGTTCTTC
15,TRBJ1-2,TRBD1,TRBV10-3,.,CAISDPGQGSYGYTF,TGTGCCATCAGTGACCCCGGACAGGGGAGCTATGGCTACACCTTC
16,TRBJ2-1,TRBD2,TRBV11-1,once,CASSLELADDYNEQFF,TGTGCCAGCAGCTTAGAGCTAGCGGACGATTACAATGAGCAGTTCTTC
13,TRBJ1-1,.,TRBV27,.,CASRGGGNTEAFF,TGTGCCAGCAGAGGGGGGGGGAACACTGAAGCTTTCTTT
14,TRBJ1-5,TRBD1,TRBV5-8,.,CASSLGQGDQPQHF,TGTGCCAGCAGCTTGGGACAGGGCGATCAGCCCCAGCATTTT
15,TRBJ1-1,.,TRBV5-1,.,CASSLALQGYTEAFF,TGCGCCAGCAGCTTGGCCTTACAGGGATACACTGAAGCTTTCTTT
15,TRBJ1-6,TRBD1,TRBV5-5,.,CASSFTGGGDSPLHF,TGTGCCAGCAGCTTTACAGGGGGGGGTGATTCACCCCTCCACTTT
13,TRBJ2-2,.,TRBV7-2,.,CASSSGFSGELFF,TGTGCCAGCAGCTCCGGTTTTAGCGGGGAGCTGTTTTTT
14,TRBJ2-1,.,TRBV27,.,CASRTQSSYNEQFF,TGTGCCAGTCGGACACAGAGCTCCTACAATGAGCAGTTCTTC
15,TRBJ2-7,TRBD1,TRBV4-3,.,CASSHGTGGYDEQYF,TGCGCCAGCAGCCACGGGACAGGGGGCTACGACGAGCAGTACTTC
19,TRBJ2-6,.,TRBV5-8,.,CASSLARGRTLAGANVLTF,TGTGCCAGCAGCTTGGCTCGGGGGAGGACTTTGGCTGGGGCCAACGTCCTGACTTTC
15,TRBJ2-1,TRBD2,TRBV4-3,.,CASSQAGGGYIEQFF,TGCGCCAGCAGCCAAGCGGGAGGAGGTTATATTGAGCAGTTCTTC
14,TRBJ2-7,.,TRBV7-8,.,CASSLELVRDEQYF,TGTGCCAGCAGCCTAGAATTAGTTCGAGACGAGCAGTACTTC
14,TRBJ1-3,.,TRBV5-1,.,CASTPGGSGNTIYF,TGCGCCAGCACGCCCGGCGGCTCTGGAAACACCATATATTTT
13,TRBJ2-1,.,TRBV7-2,.,CASSSRNYNEQFF,TGTGCCAGCAGCTCCCGTAACTACAATGAGCAGTTCTTC
13,TRBJ1-3,.,TRBV2,.,CASSRAGGNTIYF,TGTGCCAGCAGCAGGGCTGGCGGAAACACCATATATTTT
12,TRBJ1-2,TRBD1,TRBV2,.,CASSSDRPKVTF,TGTGCCAGCAGCTCGGACAGGCCCAAGGTCACCTTC
16,TRBJ2-7,TRBD1,TRBV7-8,once,CASSLRGGTGIWEQYF,TGTGCCAGCAGCTTAAGGGGGGGGACAGGGATATGGGAGCAGTACTTC
15,TRBJ2-7,.,TRBV4-2,.,CASSQDPTGLYEQYF,TGTGCCAGCAGCCAAGATCCGACAGGACTCTACGAGCAGTACTTC
14,TRBJ1-1,TRBD1,TRBV9,.,CASSADRGLAEAFF,TGTGCCAGCAGCGCCGACAGGGGGCTTGCTGAAGCTTTCTTT
15,TRBJ1-1,.,TRBV10-3,few,CAISPLQAGNTEAFF,TGTGCCATCAGCCCTTTACAGGCAGGGAACACTGAAGCTTTCTTT
17,TRBJ2-3,TRBD2,TRBV5-6,.,CASGTGGLAGAADTQYF,TGTGCCAGCGGGACTGGGGGACTAGCGGGGGCCGCAGATACGCAGTATTTT
14,TRBJ1-5,.,TRBV30,once,CAWSVRGGSQPQHF,TGTGCCTGGAGTGTACGTGGAGGGTCCCAGCCCCAGCATTTT
15,TRBJ2-1,TRBD2,TRBV7-3,.,CASSLSGGAPNEQFF,TGTGCCAGCAGCCTTAGCGGGGGGGCCCCCAATGAGCAGTTCTTC
16,TRBJ1-2,TRBD1,TRBV5-1,.,CASSQTGGAYLYGYTF,TGCGCCAGCAGCCAAACAGGGGGCGCGTATCTTTATGGCTACACCTTC